A single sample gave rise to the 22 T cell receptor beta chains below, sequenced in a study of chronic HIV infection and antiretroviral therapy. TCRdb independently ran MiXCR on the 5' RACE reads; one entry per CDR3 protein. The table includes approximately 47,000 distinct CDR3 sequences, 19% detected once. The sample was peripheral blood. Receptor source: an adult who had HIV and had not received antiretroviral therapy, or was an uninfected healthy control (not recorded which).

This clonotype was seen a handful of times. The chain uses TRBV28 and TRBJ2-4, with D perhaps matching TRBD2 (6 bases). Germline loops: CDR1 MDHEN, CDR2 SYDVKM. V lost 1 base and J lost 6, with 10 bases in between. The CDR3 totals 14 residues. CDR3: CASSLYRGTNIQYF. CDR3 nucleotides: TGTGCCAGCAGTTTATATCGGGGGACAAACATTCAGTACTTC.

This clonotype showed up just a few times. In nucleotides, the CDR3 is TGCGCCAGCAGCTTGGCTGGGGGCAATGGGGCCAACGTCCTGACTTTC. This sequence encodes CASSLAGGNGANVLTF. The gene calls are TRBV5-1 and TRBJ2-6; possibly TRBD1 for D (6 bases). CDR3 length: 16 residues. Trimming cost V 0 bases and J 3 bases, with 10 bases left between them. CDR1 and CDR2 from the germline V gene are SGHRS and YFSETQ.

V usage is TRBV18 and J usage is TRBJ1-1, with a tentative D call TRBD1 (6 bases). CDR1 is KGHSH and CDR2 is LQKENI in the germline V gene. The CDR3 sequence is 14 residues long. V lost 5 bases and J lost 0, with 10 bases in between. This CDR3 reads CASSADSLNTEAFF. CDR3 nucleotide sequence: TGTGCCAGCTCAGCGGACAGTTTGAACACTGAAGCTTTCTTT. The full variable domain, its missing parts supplied by reference TRBV18 and TRBJ1-1, is NAGVMQNPRHLVRRRGQEARLRCSPMKGHSHVYWYRQLPEEGLKFMVYLQKENIIDESGMPKERFSAEFPKEGPSILRIQQVVRGDSAAYFCASSADSLNTEAFFGQGTRLTVV.

This clonotype was seen a handful of times. The chain recombines TRBV11-2 with TRBJ1-5; D gene unclear. The CDR3 runs to 13 residues. With 0 bases removed from V and 9 bases from J, the gap between germline ends came to 9 bases. The germline CDR1 and CDR2 sequences are SGHAT and FQNNGV. The CDR3 DNA follows: TGTGCCAGCAGCTTAGATAGTGGCCGGCCCCAGCATTTT. It encodes CASSLDSGRPQHF.

This clonotype was observed a few times. The chain employs TRBV24-1 and TRBJ1-5; TRBD1 aligns across 10 bases. CDR1 is KGHDR and CDR2 is SFDVKD in the germline V gene. The CDR3 consists of 15 residues. Trimming cost V 5 bases and J 5 bases; bases outside gene matches: 5. DNA for the CDR3: TGTGCCACCAGTGGAACTGGGACAGGGGATCAGCCCCAGCATTTT. It translates to CATSGTGTGDQPQHF.

This chain uses TRBV4-1 with TRBJ2-2, with unresolved D. Trimming left V 1 base short and J 1 base short, with 10 bases between. CDR1 is MGHRA, CDR2 YSYEKL, per germline. This CDR3 is 16 amino acids long. The CDR3 nucleotides are TGCGCCAGCAGCCAAGGCCTGAGTAGGAACACCGGGGAGCTGTTTTTT. This translates into CASSQGLSRNTGELFF.

The V call is TRBV7-9, the J call TRBJ2-1, with 9 bases matching TRBD2. CDR3 length equals 16 residues. CDR1 and CDR2 (germline): SEHNR, FQNEAQ (reference sequence). Trimming took 5 bases from V and 4 from J; bases not matched to a gene: 9. CDR3 region: CASSPRSGSRYNEQFF. In DNA form, the CDR3 reads TGTGCCAGCAGCCCTCGTAGCGGGAGTCGGTACAATGAGCAGTTCTTC.

The chain recombines TRBV10-3 with TRBJ1-4; D not resolved. CDR1 is ENHRY and CDR2 is SYGVKD in the germline V gene. The germline V and J ends were trimmed by 5 bases and 10 bases, with 11 bases remaining between them. The CDR3 is 12 residues long. The CDR3 protein is CAISPAVGKLFF. The CDR3 DNA sequence: TGTGCCATCAGTCCAGCAGTGGGAAAACTGTTTTTT.

This clonotype was counted a few times. The J gene is TRBJ1-5, the V gene TRBV28, with 10 nucleotides matching TRBD1. Trimming removed 6 bases from V and 7 bases from J; junction bases left unmatched: 9. The CDR3 sequence is 15 residues long. The germline V gene has CDR1 MDHEN and CDR2 SYDVKM. The CDR3 sequence is CASRPGTGVGQPQHF. In DNA form, the CDR3 reads TGTGCCAGCAGACCCGGGACAGGGGTTGGGCAGCCCCAGCATTTT.

A few counts support this clonotype. This chain connects TRBV27 to TRBJ2-3, with D uncertain. CDR1 is MNHEY, CDR2 SMNVEV, per germline (reference sequence). The germline V and J ends were trimmed by 1 base and 3 bases, with 8 bases remaining between them. The CDR3 runs to 14 residues. CDR3 sequence: CASSLLGLTDTQYF. The CDR3 DNA reads as TGTGCCAGCAGTTTATTAGGATTGACAGATACGCAGTATTTT.

The J gene is TRBJ2-1, the V gene TRBV14; D is undetermined. Trimming removed 5 bases from V and 9 bases from J, with 8 bases in between. CDR3 length equals 11 residues. The V gene's germline CDR1 is SGHDN and CDR2 FVKESK. The chain's CDR3 is CASSGTGEQFF. DNA of the CDR3: TGTGCCAGCAGCGGAACTGGTGAGCAGTTCTTC. Full variable domain (outside the CDR3, taken from reference TRBV14 and TRBJ2-1): EAGVTQFPSHSVIEKGQTVTLRCDPISGHDNLYWYRRVMGKEIKFLLHFVKESKQDESGMPNNRFLAERTGGTYSTLKVQPAELEDSGVYFCASSGTGEQFFGPGTRLTVL.

This clonotype was picked up a small number of times. The gene calls are TRBV27 and TRBJ2-7; TRBD1 is a possible D gene (5 bases). Germline CDR1 MNHEY, CDR2 SMNVEV (reference sequence). CDR3 length equals 13 residues. The V end was cut by 0 bases, the J end by 4 bases, with 7 bases between. The CDR3 DNA reads as TGTGCCAGCAGTTTATCGGGGCCATACGAGCAGTACTTC. Encoded protein: CASSLSGPYEQYF.

The rearrangement joins TRBV5-1 to TRBJ2-3; no reliable D call. Germline CDR1 reads SGHRS; CDR2 reads YFSETQ. This CDR3 comprises 14 residues. Trimming shortened V by 0 bases and J by 2 bases, and 7 bases separated the two germline ends. CDR3 sequence reads: CASSLAPATDTQYF. Here the CDR3 DNA reads TGCGCCAGCAGCTTGGCTCCGGCCACAGATACGCAGTATTTT.

A few counts support this clonotype. The rearrangement joins TRBV29-1 to TRBJ2-3, with no clear D. The CDR3 totals 13 residues. The germline V gene encodes CDR1 SQVTM and CDR2 ANQGSEA. The ends were cut back, 3 bases at V and 2 bases at J, with 9 bases in the middle. The CDR3 loop reads CSVEYGPTDTQYF. The CDR3 nucleotides read TGCAGCGTTGAGTATGGGCCCACAGATACGCAGTATTTT.

This clonotype turned up a few times. The chain combines TRBV28 with TRBJ1-4; perhaps TRBD1 as D (6 bases). The CDR3 is made up of 12 amino acids. Trimming took 6 bases from V and 15 from J, leaving 17 bases between them. Per germline, CDR1 MDHEN and CDR2 SYDVKM. In DNA, the CDR3 is TGTGCCAGCAGAGAGGGGGTCGAAGGCGTGTTTTTT. As protein: CASREGVEGVFF.

This chain joins TRBV20-1 and TRBJ2-3; 8 positions match TRBD2. This CDR3 contains 15 residues. The V segment lost 6 bases and the J segment 6 bases; nucleotides outside the gene matches: 14. Germline V CDR1 and CDR2: DFQATT, SNEGSKA (reference sequence). This CDR3 reads CSARGSGRAADTQYF. CDR3 sequence (DNA): TGCAGTGCCCGAGGGTCCGGGAGGGCCGCGGATACGCAGTATTTT.

Concerning this clonotype itself: One junction end disagrees with the germline gene, perhaps due to a read error. CDR3 in DNA: TGTGCCAGTAGTACCGGGACTAGCTCTACCAATTTC. This encodes CASSTGTSSTNF. The V call is TRBV19, the J call TRBJ2-4, with 9 bases matching TRBD2. In germline, CDR1 is LNHDA, CDR2 SQIVND (reference sequence). There are 12 residues in the CDR3.

The CDR3 region has the DNA TGCGCCAGCAGCTTGGAACAAGGCGCAGATACGCAGTATTTT. Amino acid sequence: CASSLEQGADTQYF. This chain links TRBV5-1 with TRBJ2-3; no clear D. The V gene lost 0 bases and the J gene lost 4 bases, with 9 bases spanning the gap. Germline CDR1 and CDR2: SGHRS and YFSETQ. This CDR3 contains 14 residues.

This clonotype was seen a few times. V gene TRBV15 combines with J gene TRBJ2-1; D gene uncertain. The CDR3 has 13 residues. Trimming removed 1 base from V and 2 bases from J, with 3 bases in between. Per germline, CDR1 LNHNV and CDR2 YYDKDF (reference sequence). The CDR3 DNA reads TGTGCCACCAGCAGAGCAGCCTACAATGAGCAGTTCTTC. Translating gives CATSRAAYNEQFF.

V is TRBV10-1 and J is TRBJ2-2, with a possible D match to TRBD2 (5 bases). The CDR3 has 15 amino acids. Per the germline V gene, CDR1 is WNHNN and CDR2 is SYGVQD (reference sequence). Trimming shortened V by 6 bases and J by 6 bases, and 17 bases separated the two germline ends. CDR3 in amino acids: CASSPGKAYPGELFF. DNA for the CDR3: TGCGCCAGCAGCCCCGGGAAGGCTTATCCCGGGGAGCTGTTTTTT.

The CDR3 protein is CATSGPNEQFF. DNA for the CDR3: TGTGCCACCAGTGGTCCGAATGAGCAGTTCTTC. The chain uses TRBV24-1 and TRBJ2-1, with D unresolved. The V gene's germline CDR1 is KGHDR and CDR2 SFDVKD. This CDR3 is built from 11 residues. V was cut by 5 bases and J by 7 bases, with 5 bases left in between.

This clonotype came up many times. The chain links TRBV6-5 to TRBJ2-7; D ambiguous. Trimming pared 0 bases from V and 3 bases from J, leaving 18 bases between. CDR1 is MNHEY, CDR2 SVGAGI, per germline. The CDR3 totals 17 residues. The CDR3 DNA reads as TGTGCCAGCAGTTACTCTCAGCCCGCGGAGATATTCTACGAGCAGTACTTC. This codes for CASSYSQPAEIFYEQYF.